The rows below give T cell receptor beta chains drawn from one sample of a study of shared clonotypes between healthy human individuals. Repertoires were generated with immunoSEQ multiplex PCR, while TCRdb's copy carries only in-frame clones and drops some. Of about 2.1 million clones in the sample, just under 95% are singletons; the top ten hold around 1.7%. The sample taken for sequencing was naive CD8+ T cells from PBMCs. These receptors all come from a man aged 18 to 35 in good health. Some clones in this sample may be carry-over from other donors' samples. Both conserved end residues are part of each CDR3. Each record gives: D gene, V gene, J gene, clone size, CDR3 DNA, CDR3 protein. D genes are given only for firm matches. Clone size is shown for a subset of rows, as once, few, many or a class of expanded clone.

D gene: -
V gene: TRBV9
J gene: TRBJ2-3
clone size: once
CDR3 DNA: TGTGCCAGCAGCAAAAGCGGGAGCACAGATACGCAGTATTTT
CDR3 protein: CASSKSGSTDTQYF

D gene: -
V gene: TRBV28
J gene: TRBJ1-6
clone size: -
CDR3 DNA: TGTGCCAGCAGTGGTACCTATAATTCACCCCTCCACTTT
CDR3 protein: CASSGTYNSPLHF

D gene: TRBD1
V gene: TRBV27
J gene: TRBJ1-2
clone size: -
CDR3 DNA: TGTGCCAGCAGTTTATCGACAGGGTTTGGGACCTACACCTTC
CDR3 protein: CASSLSTGFGTYTF

D gene: -
V gene: TRBV9
J gene: TRBJ2-7
clone size: once
CDR3 DNA: TGTGCCAGCAGCGCCCCCACGGGGTACGAGCAGTACTTC
CDR3 protein: CASSAPTGYEQYF

D gene: -
V gene: TRBV7-2
J gene: TRBJ2-3
clone size: -
CDR3 DNA: TGTGCCAGCAGCTTAATTGGCCTCTTGGGCACAGATACGCAGTATTTT
CDR3 protein: CASSLIGLLGTDTQYF

D gene: TRBD1
V gene: TRBV7-9
J gene: TRBJ2-7
clone size: -
CDR3 DNA: TGTGCCAGCAGCCAACCGGGACAGTCGTTGGAGCAGTACTTC
CDR3 protein: CASSQPGQSLEQYF

D gene: TRBD1
V gene: TRBV11-2
J gene: TRBJ1-2
clone size: once
CDR3 DNA: TGTGCCAGCAGCGACAGGGATGAAGGCTACACCTTC
CDR3 protein: CASSDRDEGYTF

D gene: -
V gene: TRBV15
J gene: TRBJ1-1
clone size: -
CDR3 DNA: TGTGCCACCAGCAGAGGGCGGGACACTGAAGCTTTCTTT
CDR3 protein: CATSRGRDTEAFF

D gene: -
V gene: TRBV9
J gene: TRBJ2-2
clone size: -
CDR3 DNA: TGTGCCAGCAGCTCCCGAGAGGAAAGGGGCGCCGGGGAGCTGTTTTTT
CDR3 protein: CASSSREERGAGELFF

D gene: -
V gene: TRBV27
J gene: TRBJ2-2
clone size: -
CDR3 DNA: TGTGCCAGCAGTTTAATCGACAGACCCACCGGGGAGCTGTTTTTT
CDR3 protein: CASSLIDRPTGELFF

D gene: -
V gene: TRBV7-9
J gene: TRBJ2-7
clone size: -
CDR3 DNA: TGTGCCAGCAGCACAGGGACAACGAGCTCCTACGAGCAGTACTTC
CDR3 protein: CASSTGTTSSYEQYF

D gene: TRBD1
V gene: TRBV5-8
J gene: TRBJ2-2
clone size: once
CDR3 DNA: TGTGCCAGCAGCAAGGGACAGGGGGCTGTCGGGGAGCTGTTTTTT
CDR3 protein: CASSKGQGAVGELFF

D gene: -
V gene: TRBV18
J gene: TRBJ1-4
clone size: once
CDR3 DNA: TGTGCCAGCTCACCTTCCCGGAGCCGCGGTGAAAAACTGTTTTTT
CDR3 protein: CASSPSRSRGEKLFF